The 21 T cell receptor beta chains given below trace back to one sample, sequenced in a study of T cell responses to AZD1222 COVID-19 vaccine. The table came from immunoSEQ multiplex PCR; TCRdb's copy has only in-frame clones and leaves some out. The data show about 90,000 clones, with 80% to 90% seen just once and around 15% held by the top ten. The sequencing used peripheral blood, collected on day 0 of AZD1222 vaccination. These TCRs come from an adult in good health.

The chain links TRBV13 to TRBJ2-5; TRBD1 matches at 10 bases. The germline gives CDR1 PRHDT, CDR2 FYEKMQ (reference sequence). V lost 5 bases, J lost 1 base, and 7 bases stayed unmatched. This CDR3 comprises 16 residues. CDR3 bases: TGTGCCAGCAGCCAAACCGGGACAGGGGCCCAAGAGACCCAGTACTTC. It yields the protein CASSQTGTGAQETQYF.

The gene calls are TRBV6-5 and TRBJ2-7, with 10 bases aligning to TRBD2. CDR3 size: 15 residues. Losses at the gene ends were 5 bases for V and 1 base for J; bases not matched to a gene: 5. Germline V gives CDR1 MNHEY, CDR2 SVGAGI. The CDR3 region is CASSSGRGRSYEQYF. The CDR3, as DNA: TGTGCCAGCAGTAGCGGGAGGGGTCGGTCCTACGAGCAGTACTTC.

This clone occurred a few times. The chain joins TRBV11-2 to TRBJ2-1; maybe TRBD2 (6 bases). Trimming removed 1 base at V and 3 bases at J, with 13 bases between. The germline V gene has CDR1 SGHAT and CDR2 FQNNGV. CDR3 length: 16 amino acids. CDR3 sequence reads: CASSLALRGIYNEQFF. In nucleotides, the CDR3 is TGTGCCAGCAGCTTAGCTCTGCGGGGAATCTACAATGAGCAGTTCTTC.

The CDR3 coding sequence is TGTGCCAGCAGTGTAAGCGGGAGACTGTACGAGCAGTACTTC. It codes for CASSVSGRLYEQYF. The chain carries TRBV2 and TRBJ2-7; 8 bases map to TRBD2. Germline CDR1 reads SNHLY; CDR2 reads FYNNEI. The CDR3 is 14 amino acids. The J segment lost 4 bases and the V segment lost 4 bases, leaving 6 bases of the junction unmatched.

The V gene is TRBV6-5, the J gene TRBJ2-1; tentative D call: TRBD1 (5 bases). V was shortened by 2 bases and J by 8 bases, with 13 bases between the two germline ends. This CDR3 is 14 amino acids long. Germline CDR1 MNHEY, CDR2 SVGAGI. DNA for the CDR3: TGTGCCAGCAGTTACGGGGCGCTTGATTATGAGCAGTTCTTC. It translates to CASSYGALDYEQFF.

The chain is built from TRBV18 and TRBJ1-1; the match to TRBD1 covers 8 bases. The CDR3 consists of 17 residues. Germline CDR1 and CDR2: KGHSH and LQKENI. After removal of 3 bases from V and 4 bases from J, the junction contained 13 bases not matched to a gene. Here the CDR3 reads CASSPRADRVVFTEAFF. Written as DNA, the CDR3 is TGTGCCAGCTCACCGAGGGCGGACAGGGTGGTTTTCACTGAAGCTTTCTTT.

Of note for this clone: The limits of the CDR3 on the DNA are not certain, so only TCRdb's listed CDR3 is given. The gene calls are TRBV7-2 and TRBJ2-1; no DNA check was done on the table's D call, TRBD2. Ends included, the CDR3 has 14 residues. Germline V gene lookup returns CDR1 SGHTA and CDR2 FQGNSA. The CDR3 sequence is CASSWVAGGSGGFF.

The chain carries TRBV5-1 and TRBJ1-1, with TRBD1 identical over 9 bases. V shed 3 bases, J shed 5 bases, and the junction held 8 bases outside the gene matches. The CDR3 is 15 residues long. The V gene's germline CDR1 is SGHRS and CDR2 YFSETQ. CDR3 sequence reads: CASSSGQGSWTEAFF. The DNA for the CDR3 is TGCGCCAGCAGCTCGGGACAGGGAAGCTGGACTGAAGCTTTCTTT. Complete variable domain (other parts from reference TRBV5-1 and TRBJ1-1): KAGVTQTPRYLIKTRGQQVTLSCSPISGHRSVSWYQQTPGQGLQFLFEYFSETQRNKGNFPGRFSGRQFSNSRSEMNVSTLELGDSALYLCASSSGQGSWTEAFFGQGTRLTVV.

This sequence joins TRBV7-8 and TRBJ2-5; D tentatively fits TRBD1 or TRBD2 (5 bases each). Trimming removed 8 bases at V and 3 bases at J, with 16 bases between. The CDR3 has 14 residues. In germline, CDR1 is SGHVS, CDR2 FQNEAQ. In DNA, the CDR3 is TGTGCCAGCTGCAACATGGGGGTGAAAGAGACCCAGTACTTC. It specifies CASCNMGVKETQYF. The entire variable domain, with the rest obtained from reference TRBV7-8 and TRBJ2-5, is as follows: GAGVSQSPRYKVAKRGQDVALRCDPISGHVSLFWYQQALGQGPEFLTYFQNEAQLDKSGLPSDRFFAERPEGSVSTLKIQRTQQEDSAVYLCASCNMGVKETQYFGPGTRLLVL.

The rearrangement links TRBV5-6 to TRBJ1-4; 7 nucleotides line up with TRBD1. There are 17 residues in the CDR3. The V gene end was trimmed by 3 bases and the J gene end by 3 bases; junction bases not matched to a gene: 11. CDR1 and CDR2 from the germline V gene are SGHDT and YYEEEE. The CDR3 bases are TGTGCCAGCAGCTGGTCGGGGAGGGGGCTTGCTAATGAAAAACTGTTTTTT. This sequence encodes CASSWSGRGLANEKLFF.

The CDR3 reads CASSPTGGYQPQHF. In nucleotides, the CDR3 is TGTGCCAGCAGCCCGACAGGGGGTTACCAGCCCCAGCATTTT. The rearrangement links TRBV7-2 to TRBJ1-5, with 9 bases aligning to TRBD1. The CDR3 is made up of 14 amino acids. The germline CDR1 and CDR2 sequences are SGHTA and FQGNSA. J was trimmed by 7 bases and V by 5 bases; bases with no gene match: 6.

The chain has TRBV3-1 (or the pseudogene TRBV3-2) and TRBJ2-5; D not resolved. The V gene lost 0 bases and the J gene lost 5 bases, with 4 bases spanning the gap. The CDR3 spans 12 residues. Germline V gene sequence: CDR1 LGHDT, CDR2 YNNKEL (reference sequence). The CDR3 sequence is CASSQDRETQYF. In DNA, the CDR3 is TGTGCCAGCAGCCAAGATAGGGAGACCCAGTACTTC.

This clone has just one count. The gene calls are TRBV29-1 and TRBJ2-7; the D gene could be TRBD1 or TRBD2 (5 bases each). The V end lost 4 bases, the J end lost 7 bases, and 14 bases lay between the germline ends. In germline, CDR1 is SQVTM, CDR2 ANQGSEA. The CDR3 extends over 12 amino acids. The CDR3 DNA is TGCAGCGTTGGGGGGAGCTTTGGTGAGCAGTACTTC. Protein product: CSVGGSFGEQYF.

This chain links TRBV11-2 with TRBJ2-2, with D hard to call. The germline V gene has CDR1 SGHAT and CDR2 FQNNGV. This CDR3 region has 13 residues. With 1 base removed from V and 6 bases from J, the gap between germline ends came to 6 bases. The CDR3 coding sequence is TGTGCCAGCAGCTTAGGGGCCGCCGGGGAGCTGTTTTTT. Translating gives CASSLGAAGELFF.

The chain recombines TRBV6-4 with TRBJ2-1, with D possibly TRBD2 on 6 matching bases. Germline V gene lookup returns CDR1 MRHNA and CDR2 SNTAGT. The CDR3 is 15 amino acids. The V and J ends lost 7 bases and 1 base respectively, with 14 bases between them. CDR3 in DNA: TGTGCCAGCAAACAATCCGGGACTTCCTACAATGAGCAGTTCTTC. It codes for CASKQSGTSYNEQFF.

The V and J genes are TRBV10-3 and TRBJ1-6; 9 bases fit TRBD1. This CDR3 contains 15 residues. Germline CDR1 ENHRY, CDR2 SYGVKD. J was trimmed by 4 bases and V by 4 bases; bases with no gene match: 2. The CDR3 reads CAISAGTGYNSPLHF. For the CDR3, the DNA is TGTGCCATCAGTGCAGGGACAGGGTATAATTCACCCCTCCACTTT.

This clone showed up just once. Here the CDR3 reads CASRPLAGPENNEQFF. The CDR3 bases are TGTGCCAGCAGACCTCTGGCGGGGCCCGAAAACAATGAGCAGTTCTTC. The chain joins TRBV7-9 to TRBJ2-1, with D possibly TRBD2 on 6 matching bases. This CDR3 spans 16 amino acids. Between the trimmed V and J ends, which lost 6 bases and 5 bases, there was a span of 20 bases. Germline assignment: CDR1 SEHNR and CDR2 FQNEAQ (reference sequence).

This chain connects TRBV5-4 to TRBJ2-4, with D perhaps TRBD1 (6 bases). Per the germline V gene, CDR1 is SGHNT and CDR2 is YYREEE (reference sequence). With 4 bases removed from V and 0 bases from J, the gap between germline ends came to 17 bases. The CDR3 contains 17 residues. The CDR3 reads CASSPRAGVPAKNIQYF. The DNA for the CDR3 is TGTGCCAGCAGCCCCCGGGCAGGGGTACCAGCCAAAAACATTCAGTACTTC.

The chain links TRBV20-1 to TRBJ1-2; D possibly corresponds to TRBD1 (6 bases). The V end lost 3 bases, the J end lost 2 bases, and 16 bases lay between the germline ends. Per the germline V gene, CDR1 is DFQATT and CDR2 is SNEGSKA (reference sequence). The CDR3 consists of 15 residues. Here the CDR3 DNA reads TGCAGTGCTAGTTCTAGTAGGGGGTTAAACTATGGCTACACCTTC. As protein: CSASSSRGLNYGYTF.

V and J are TRBV7-3 and TRBJ2-3; D is unresolved. V dropped 4 bases and J dropped 5 bases, with 10 bases sitting between them. The CDR3 contains 13 residues. Germline V gives CDR1 SGHTA, CDR2 FQGTGA. CDR3 nucleotide sequence: TGTGCCAGCAGCTCCCACGCCCGAGATACGCAGTATTTT. It codes for CASSSHARDTQYF.

The chain links TRBV29-1 to TRBJ2-1, with 13 bases aligning to TRBD2. Germline CDR1 is SQVTM and CDR2 is ANQGSEA. The CDR3 sequence is 19 residues long. J was trimmed by 0 bases and V by 6 bases; bases with no gene match: 14. CDR3 in DNA: TGCAGCGTCCGGACTAGCGGGAGAAAGGCCAAGAGCTCCTACAATGAGCAGTTCTTC. It encodes CSVRTSGRKAKSSYNEQFF.